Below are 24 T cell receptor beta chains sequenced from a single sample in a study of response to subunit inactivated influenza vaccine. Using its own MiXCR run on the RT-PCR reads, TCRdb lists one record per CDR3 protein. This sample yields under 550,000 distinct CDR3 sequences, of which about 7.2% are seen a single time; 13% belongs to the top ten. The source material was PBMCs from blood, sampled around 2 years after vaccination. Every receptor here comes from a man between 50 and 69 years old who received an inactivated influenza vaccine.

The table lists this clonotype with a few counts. The DNA for the CDR3 is TGTGCCAGTAGTAGGGGACTGCGGAACACTGAAGCTTTCTTT. It yields the protein CASSRGLRNTEAFF. The chain has TRBV19 and TRBJ1-1, with D possibly matching TRBD1 (5 bases). V was cut by 4 bases and J by 1 base, with 10 bases left in between. The CDR3 length is 14 residues. Germline values: CDR1 LNHDA, CDR2 SQIVND (reference sequence).

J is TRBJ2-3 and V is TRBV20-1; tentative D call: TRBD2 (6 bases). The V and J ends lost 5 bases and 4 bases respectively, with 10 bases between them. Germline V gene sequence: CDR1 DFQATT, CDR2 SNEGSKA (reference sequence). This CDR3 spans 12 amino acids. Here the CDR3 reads CSAGVAADTQYF. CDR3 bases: TGCAGTGCTGGCGTAGCGGCAGATACGCAGTATTTT.

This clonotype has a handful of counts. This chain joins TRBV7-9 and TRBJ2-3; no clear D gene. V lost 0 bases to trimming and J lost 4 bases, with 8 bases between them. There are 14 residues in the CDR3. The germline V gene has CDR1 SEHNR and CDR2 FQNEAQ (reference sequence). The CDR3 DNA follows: TGTGCCAGCAGCTTAGCAGGGTTCCCAGATACGCAGTATTTT. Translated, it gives CASSLAGFPDTQYF.

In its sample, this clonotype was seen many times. CDR3 bases: TGTGCCAGCAGAGGACAGGGGGTTCGCAATCAGCCCCAGCATTTT. It specifies CASRGQGVRNQPQHF. The gene calls are TRBV28 and TRBJ1-5; 10 bases fit TRBD1. The V gene's germline CDR1 is MDHEN and CDR2 SYDVKM. V lost 6 bases to trimming and J lost 2 bases; unmatched junction nucleotides: 4. The CDR3 has 15 amino acids.

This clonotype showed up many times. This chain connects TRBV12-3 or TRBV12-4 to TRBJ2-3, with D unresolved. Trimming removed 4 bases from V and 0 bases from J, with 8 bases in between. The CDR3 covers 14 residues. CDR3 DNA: TGTGCCAGCAGTTCGGTTTCTAGCACAGATACGCAGTATTTT. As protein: CASSSVSSTDTQYF.

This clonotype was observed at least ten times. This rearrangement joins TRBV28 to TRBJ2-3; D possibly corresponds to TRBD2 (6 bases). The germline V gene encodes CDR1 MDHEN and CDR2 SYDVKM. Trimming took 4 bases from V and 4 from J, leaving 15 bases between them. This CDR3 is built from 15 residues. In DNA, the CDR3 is TGTGCCAGCAGTTCGACTAGATTGGCCTCAGATACGCAGTATTTT. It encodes CASSSTRLASDTQYF.

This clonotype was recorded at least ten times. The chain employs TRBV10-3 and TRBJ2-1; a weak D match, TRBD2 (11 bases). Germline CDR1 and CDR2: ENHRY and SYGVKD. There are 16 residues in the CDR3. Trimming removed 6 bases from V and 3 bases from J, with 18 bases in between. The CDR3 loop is CAIRGQGTSGYNEQFF. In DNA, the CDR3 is TGTGCCATCAGGGGACAGGGGACTAGCGGCTACAATGAGCAGTTCTTC.

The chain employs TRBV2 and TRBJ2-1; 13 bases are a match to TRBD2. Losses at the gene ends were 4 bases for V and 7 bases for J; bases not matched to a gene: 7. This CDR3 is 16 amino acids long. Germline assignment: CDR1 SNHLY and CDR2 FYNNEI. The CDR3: CASSATGTSGVNEQFF. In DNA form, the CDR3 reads TGTGCCAGCAGTGCAACCGGGACTAGCGGGGTTAATGAGCAGTTCTTC.

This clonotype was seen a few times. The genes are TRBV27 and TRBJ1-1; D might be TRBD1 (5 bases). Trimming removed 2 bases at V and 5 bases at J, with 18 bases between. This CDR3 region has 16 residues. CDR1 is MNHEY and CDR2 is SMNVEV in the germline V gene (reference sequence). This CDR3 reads CASSLTGRRAGTEAFF. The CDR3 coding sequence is TGTGCCAGCAGTTTAACAGGACGTCGGGCGGGGACTGAAGCTTTCTTT.

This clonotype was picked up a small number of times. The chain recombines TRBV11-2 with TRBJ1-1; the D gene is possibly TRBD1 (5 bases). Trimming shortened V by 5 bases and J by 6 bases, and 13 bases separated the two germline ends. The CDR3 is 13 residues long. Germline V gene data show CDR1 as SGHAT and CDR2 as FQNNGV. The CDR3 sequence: CASSPLSGAEAFF. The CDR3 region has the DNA TGTGCCAGCAGCCCACTTTCGGGGGCTGAAGCTTTCTTT.

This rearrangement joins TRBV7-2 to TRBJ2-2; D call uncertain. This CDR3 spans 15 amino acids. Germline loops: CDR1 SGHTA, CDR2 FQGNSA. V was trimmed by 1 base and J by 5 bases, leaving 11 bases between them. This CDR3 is CASSLGGSSTGELFF. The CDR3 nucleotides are TGTGCCAGCAGCTTAGGAGGTTCGTCGACCGGGGAGCTGTTTTTT.

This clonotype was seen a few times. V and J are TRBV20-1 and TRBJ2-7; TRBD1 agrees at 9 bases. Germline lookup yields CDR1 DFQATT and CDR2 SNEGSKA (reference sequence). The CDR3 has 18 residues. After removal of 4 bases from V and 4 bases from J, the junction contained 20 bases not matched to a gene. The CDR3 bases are TGCAGTGCTACAGGAGTTCGAGTACTTAGGACAGGGGAATACGAGCAGTACTTC. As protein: CSATGVRVLRTGEYEQYF.

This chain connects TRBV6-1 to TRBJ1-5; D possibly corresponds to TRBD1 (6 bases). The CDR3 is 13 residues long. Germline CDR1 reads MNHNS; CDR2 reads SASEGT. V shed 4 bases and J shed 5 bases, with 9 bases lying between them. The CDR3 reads CASSVNRDQPQHF. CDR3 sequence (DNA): TGTGCCAGCAGTGTAAACAGGGATCAGCCCCAGCATTTT.

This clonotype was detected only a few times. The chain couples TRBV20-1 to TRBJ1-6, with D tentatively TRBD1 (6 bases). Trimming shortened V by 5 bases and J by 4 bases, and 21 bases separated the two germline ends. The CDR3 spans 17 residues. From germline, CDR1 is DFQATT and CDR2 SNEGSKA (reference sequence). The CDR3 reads CSAPTGLTNYYNSPLHF. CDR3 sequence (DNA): TGCAGTGCTCCGACAGGACTCACGAATTATTATAATTCACCCCTCCACTTT.

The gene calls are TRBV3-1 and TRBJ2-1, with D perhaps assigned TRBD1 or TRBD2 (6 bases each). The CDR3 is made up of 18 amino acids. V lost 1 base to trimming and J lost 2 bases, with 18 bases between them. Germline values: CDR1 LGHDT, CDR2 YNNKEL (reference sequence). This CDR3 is CASSQAGVTWGPYNEQFF. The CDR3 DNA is TGTGCCAGCAGCCAAGCGGGAGTAACGTGGGGGCCCTACAATGAGCAGTTCTTC.

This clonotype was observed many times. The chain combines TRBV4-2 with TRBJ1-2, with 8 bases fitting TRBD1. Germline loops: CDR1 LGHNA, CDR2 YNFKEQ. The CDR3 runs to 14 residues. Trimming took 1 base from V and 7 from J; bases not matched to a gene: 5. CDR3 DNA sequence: TGTGCCAGCAGCCAAGTGGACAGGGTTGTTGGCTACACCTTC. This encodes CASSQVDRVVGYTF.

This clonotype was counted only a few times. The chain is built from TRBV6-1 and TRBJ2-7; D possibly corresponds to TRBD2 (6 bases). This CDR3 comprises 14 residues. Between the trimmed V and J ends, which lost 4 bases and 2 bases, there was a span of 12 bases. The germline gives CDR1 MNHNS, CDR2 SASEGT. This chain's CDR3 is CASSARGNTYEQYF. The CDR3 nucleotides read TGTGCCAGCAGTGCCCGGGGGAACACCTACGAGCAGTACTTC.

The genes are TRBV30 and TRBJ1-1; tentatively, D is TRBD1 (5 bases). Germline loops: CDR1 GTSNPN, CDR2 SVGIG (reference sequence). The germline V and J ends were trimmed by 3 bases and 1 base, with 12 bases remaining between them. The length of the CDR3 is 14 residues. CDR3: CAWSLRTPNTEAFF. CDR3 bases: TGTGCCTGGAGCCTACGGACACCGAACACTGAAGCTTTCTTT. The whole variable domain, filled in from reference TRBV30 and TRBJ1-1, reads SQTIHQWPATLVQPVGSPLSLECTVEGTSNPNLYWYRQAAGRGLQLLFYSVGIGQISSEVPQNLSASRPQDRQFILSSKKLLLSDSGFYLCAWSLRTPNTEAFFGQGTRLTVV.

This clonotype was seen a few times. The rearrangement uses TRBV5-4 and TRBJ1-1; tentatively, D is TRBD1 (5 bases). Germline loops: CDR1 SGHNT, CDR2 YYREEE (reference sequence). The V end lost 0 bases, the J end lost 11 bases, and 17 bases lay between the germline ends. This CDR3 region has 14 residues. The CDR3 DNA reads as TGTGCCAGCAGCTTGGCCGGGACCCCTAAGTCGGCTTTCTTT. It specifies CASSLAGTPKSAFF.

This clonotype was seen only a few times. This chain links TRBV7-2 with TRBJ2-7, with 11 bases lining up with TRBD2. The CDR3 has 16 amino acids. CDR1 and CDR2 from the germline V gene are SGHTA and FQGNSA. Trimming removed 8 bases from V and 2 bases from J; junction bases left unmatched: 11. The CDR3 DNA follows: TGTGCCAGCCGTAGCGGGAGGGCCGCGGCGGCCTACGAGCAGTACTTC. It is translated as CASRSGRAAAAYEQYF.

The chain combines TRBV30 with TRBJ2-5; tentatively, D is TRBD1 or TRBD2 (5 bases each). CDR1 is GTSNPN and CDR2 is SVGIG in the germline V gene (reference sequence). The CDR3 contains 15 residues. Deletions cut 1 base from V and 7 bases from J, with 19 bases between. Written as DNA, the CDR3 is TGTGCCTGGAGTGGCGGGTCAGGGCGTTCGAGGACCCAGTACTTC. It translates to CAWSGGSGRSRTQYF.

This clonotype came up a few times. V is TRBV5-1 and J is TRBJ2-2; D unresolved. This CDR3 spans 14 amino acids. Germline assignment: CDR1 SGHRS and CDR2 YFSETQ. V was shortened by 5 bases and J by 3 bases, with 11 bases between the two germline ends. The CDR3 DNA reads TGCGCCAGCAGAAATCAGGCAGACACCGGGGAGCTGTTTTTT. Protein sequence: CASRNQADTGELFF.

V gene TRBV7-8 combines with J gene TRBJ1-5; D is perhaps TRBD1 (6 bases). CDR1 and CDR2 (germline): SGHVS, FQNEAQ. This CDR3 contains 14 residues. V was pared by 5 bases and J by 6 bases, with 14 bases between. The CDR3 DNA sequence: TGTGCCAGCAGCCCGAGGGGGGACGGTCAGCCCCAGCATTTT. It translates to CASSPRGDGQPQHF.

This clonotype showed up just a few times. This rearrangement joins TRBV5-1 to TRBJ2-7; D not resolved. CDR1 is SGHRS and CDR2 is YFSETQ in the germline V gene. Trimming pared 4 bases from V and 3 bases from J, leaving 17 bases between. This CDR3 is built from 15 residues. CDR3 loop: CASSAVSRNIYEQYF. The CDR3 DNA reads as TGCGCCAGCAGCGCTGTTAGCAGAAACATCTACGAGCAGTACTTC. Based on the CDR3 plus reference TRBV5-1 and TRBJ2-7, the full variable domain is KAGVTQTPRYLIKTRGQQVTLSCSPISGHRSVSWYQQTPGQGLQFLFEYFSETQRNKGNFPGRFSGRQFSNSRSEMNVSTLELGDSALYLCASSAVSRNIYEQYFGPGTRLTVT.